The 2 T cell receptor beta chains in this list originate from one sample, sequenced in a study of T cell responses to AZD1222 COVID-19 vaccine. Some clones are missing from TCRdb's copy, which holds only in-frame ones; the method was immunoSEQ multiplex PCR. The sample contains under 140,000 clones, around 90% of which appear only once. The source was peripheral blood, collected on day 0 of AZD1222 vaccination. These receptors were obtained from an adult in good health.

The gene calls are TRBV6-5 and TRBJ2-1; 7 nucleotides agree with TRBD1. This CDR3 is built from 15 residues. With 6 bases clipped from V and 2 bases from J, the junction kept 7 bases outside the gene matches. Germline V CDR1 and CDR2: MNHEY, SVGAGI. CDR3 loop: CASRITGVPYNEQFF. Written as DNA, the CDR3 is TGTGCCAGCAGGATTACAGGGGTTCCCTACAATGAGCAGTTCTTC.

The chain links TRBV13 to TRBJ2-3; perhaps TRBD2 as D (6 bases). The CDR3 is 15 amino acids. V gave up 4 bases and J gave up 0 bases, with 11 bases separating them. CDR1 PRHDT and CDR2 FYEKMQ come from the germline V gene (reference sequence). The chain's CDR3 is CASSSGLRSTDTQYF. The CDR3 DNA reads TGTGCCAGCAGCTCGGGACTCCGAAGCACAGATACGCAGTATTTT.